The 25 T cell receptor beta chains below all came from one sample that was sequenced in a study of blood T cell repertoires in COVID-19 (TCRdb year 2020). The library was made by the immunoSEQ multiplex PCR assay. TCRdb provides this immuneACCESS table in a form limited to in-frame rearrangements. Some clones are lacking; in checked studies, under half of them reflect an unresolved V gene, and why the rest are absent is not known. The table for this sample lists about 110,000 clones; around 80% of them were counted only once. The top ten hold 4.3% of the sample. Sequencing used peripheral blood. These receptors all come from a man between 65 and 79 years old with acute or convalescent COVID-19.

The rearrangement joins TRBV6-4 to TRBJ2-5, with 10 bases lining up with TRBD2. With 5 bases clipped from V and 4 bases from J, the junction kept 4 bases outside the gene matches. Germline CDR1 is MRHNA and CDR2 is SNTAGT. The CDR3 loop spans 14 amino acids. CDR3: CASSLAGVGETQYF. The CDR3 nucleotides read TGTGCCAGCAGTCTAGCGGGGGTAGGAGAGACCCAGTACTTC.

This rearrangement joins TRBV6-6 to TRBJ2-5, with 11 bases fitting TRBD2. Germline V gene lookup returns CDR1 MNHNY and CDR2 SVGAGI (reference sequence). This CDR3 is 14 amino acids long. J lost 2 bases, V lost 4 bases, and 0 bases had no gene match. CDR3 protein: CASSLAGGQETQYF. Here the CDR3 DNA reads TGTGCCAGCAGTTTAGCGGGGGGGCAAGAGACCCAGTACTTC.

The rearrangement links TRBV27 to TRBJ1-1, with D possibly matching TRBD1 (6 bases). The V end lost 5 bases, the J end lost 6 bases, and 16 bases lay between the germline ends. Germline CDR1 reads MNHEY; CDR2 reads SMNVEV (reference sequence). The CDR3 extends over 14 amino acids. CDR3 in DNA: TGTGCCAGCAGTGCCCGCAGGGAGGGGGCTGAAGCTTTCTTT. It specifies CASSARREGAEAFF.

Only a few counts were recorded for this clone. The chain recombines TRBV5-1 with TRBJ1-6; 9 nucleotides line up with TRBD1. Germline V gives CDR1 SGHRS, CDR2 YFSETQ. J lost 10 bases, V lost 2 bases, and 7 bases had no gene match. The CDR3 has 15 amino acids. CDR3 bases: TGCGCCAGCAGCTTAGGACAGGGGTCGGGGTCACCCCTCCACTTT. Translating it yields CASSLGQGSGSPLHF.

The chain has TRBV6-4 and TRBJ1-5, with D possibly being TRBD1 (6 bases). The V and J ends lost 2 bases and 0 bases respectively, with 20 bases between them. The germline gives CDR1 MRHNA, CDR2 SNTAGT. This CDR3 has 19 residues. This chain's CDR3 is CASSDTRGTAYHSNQPQHF. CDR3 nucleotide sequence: TGTGCCAGCAGTGACACAAGGGGGACGGCTTACCATAGCAATCAGCCCCAGCATTTT.

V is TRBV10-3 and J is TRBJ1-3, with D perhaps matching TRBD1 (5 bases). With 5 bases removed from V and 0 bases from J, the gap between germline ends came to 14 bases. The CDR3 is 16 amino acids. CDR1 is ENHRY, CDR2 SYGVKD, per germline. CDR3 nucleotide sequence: TGTGCCATCAGTCCGACAGCTTCGAGCTCTGGAAACACCATATATTTT. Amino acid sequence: CAISPTASSSGNTIYF.

As DNA, the CDR3 is TGTGCCAGCAGTGAAGTTGAGGGGTTACCGGGGAGGGAAAAACTGTTTTTT. This encodes CASSEVEGLPGREKLFF. J is TRBJ1-4 and V is TRBV6-1; a possible D gene is TRBD1 (5 bases). Trimming left V 1 base short and J 8 bases short, with 20 bases between. The CDR3 consists of 17 residues. Germline CDR1 is MNHNS and CDR2 is SASEGT.

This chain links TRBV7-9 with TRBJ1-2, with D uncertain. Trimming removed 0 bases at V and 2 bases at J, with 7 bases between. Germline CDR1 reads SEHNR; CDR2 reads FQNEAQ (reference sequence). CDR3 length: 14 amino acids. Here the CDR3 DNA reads TGTGCCAGCAGCTTAGCCACCGAGAACTATGGCTACACCTTC. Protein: CASSLATENYGYTF.

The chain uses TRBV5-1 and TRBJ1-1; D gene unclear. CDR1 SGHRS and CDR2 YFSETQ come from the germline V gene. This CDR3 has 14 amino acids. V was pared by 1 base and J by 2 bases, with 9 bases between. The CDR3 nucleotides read TGCGCCAGCAGCTTGATGGAGGGTAACACTGAAGCTTTCTTT. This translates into CASSLMEGNTEAFF.

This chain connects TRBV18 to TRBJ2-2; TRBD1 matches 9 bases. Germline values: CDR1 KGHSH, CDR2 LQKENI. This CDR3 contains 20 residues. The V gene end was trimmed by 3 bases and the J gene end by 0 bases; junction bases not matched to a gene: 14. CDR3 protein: CASSPRRHSTGGSNTGELFF. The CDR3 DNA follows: TGTGCCAGCTCACCGAGAAGACACTCCACAGGGGGCTCGAACACCGGGGAGCTGTTTTTT.

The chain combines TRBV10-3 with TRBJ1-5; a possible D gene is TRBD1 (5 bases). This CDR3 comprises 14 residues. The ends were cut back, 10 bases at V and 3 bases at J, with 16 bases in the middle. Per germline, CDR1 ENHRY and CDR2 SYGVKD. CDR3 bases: TGTGCCACCACCGGCGGGGGGAACAATCAGCCCCAGCATTTT. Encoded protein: CATTGGGNNQPQHF.

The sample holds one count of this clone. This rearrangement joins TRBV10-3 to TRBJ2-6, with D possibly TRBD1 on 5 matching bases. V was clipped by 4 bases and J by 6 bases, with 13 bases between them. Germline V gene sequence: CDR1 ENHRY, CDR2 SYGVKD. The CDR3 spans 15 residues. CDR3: CAISGQGIEANVLTF. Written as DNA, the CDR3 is TGTGCCATCAGTGGCCAGGGAATTGAGGCCAACGTCCTGACTTTC.

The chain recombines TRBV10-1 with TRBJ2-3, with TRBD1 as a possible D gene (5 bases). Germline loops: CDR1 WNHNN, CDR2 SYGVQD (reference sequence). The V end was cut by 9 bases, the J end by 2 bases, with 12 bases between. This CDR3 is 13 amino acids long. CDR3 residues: CARDTPYTDTQYF. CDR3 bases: TGCGCCAGGGACACACCTTACACAGATACGCAGTATTTT.

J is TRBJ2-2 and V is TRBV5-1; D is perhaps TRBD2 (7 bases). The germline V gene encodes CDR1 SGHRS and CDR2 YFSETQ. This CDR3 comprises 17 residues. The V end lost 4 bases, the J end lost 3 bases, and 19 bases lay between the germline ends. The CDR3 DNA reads TGCGCCAGCAGCCCCGGCGGGGGCCAGGGATACACCGGGGAGCTGTTTTTT. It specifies CASSPGGGQGYTGELFF.

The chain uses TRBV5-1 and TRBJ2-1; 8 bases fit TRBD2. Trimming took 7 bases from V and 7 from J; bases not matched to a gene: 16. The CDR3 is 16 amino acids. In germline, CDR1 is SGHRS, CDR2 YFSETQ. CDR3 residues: CASLPGGMSGVNEQFF. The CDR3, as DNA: TGCGCCAGCCTCCCGGGGGGGATGAGCGGGGTGAATGAGCAGTTCTTC. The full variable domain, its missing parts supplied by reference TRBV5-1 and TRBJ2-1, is KAGVTQTPRYLIKTRGQQVTLSCSPISGHRSVSWYQQTPGQGLQFLFEYFSETQRNKGNFPGRFSGRQFSNSRSEMNVSTLELGDSALYLCASLPGGMSGVNEQFFGPGTRLTVL.

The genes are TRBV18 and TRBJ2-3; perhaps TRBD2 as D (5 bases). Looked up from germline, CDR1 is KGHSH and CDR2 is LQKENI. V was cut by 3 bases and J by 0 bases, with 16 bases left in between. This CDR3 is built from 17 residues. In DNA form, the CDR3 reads TGTGCCAGCTCACCGTCCGGGGTATTCGCTAGCACAGATACGCAGTATTTT. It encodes CASSPSGVFASTDTQYF.

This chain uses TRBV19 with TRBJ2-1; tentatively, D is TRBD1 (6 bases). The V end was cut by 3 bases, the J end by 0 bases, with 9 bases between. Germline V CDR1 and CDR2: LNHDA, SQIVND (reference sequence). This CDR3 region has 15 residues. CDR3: CASSMDSSSYNEQFF. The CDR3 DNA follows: TGTGCCAGTAGTATGGACAGCAGCTCCTACAATGAGCAGTTCTTC.

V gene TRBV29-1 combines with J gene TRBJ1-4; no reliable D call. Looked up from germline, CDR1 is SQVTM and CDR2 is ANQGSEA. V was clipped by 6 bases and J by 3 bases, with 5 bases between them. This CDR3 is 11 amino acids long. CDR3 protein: CSVTANEKLFF. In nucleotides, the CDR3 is TGCAGCGTCACAGCTAATGAAAAACTGTTTTTT.

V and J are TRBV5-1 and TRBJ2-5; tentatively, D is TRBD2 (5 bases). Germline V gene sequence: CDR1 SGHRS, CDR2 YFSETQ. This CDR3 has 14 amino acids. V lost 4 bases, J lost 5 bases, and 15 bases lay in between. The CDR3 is CASSVFEGGETQYF. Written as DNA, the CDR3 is TGCGCCAGCAGCGTGTTTGAGGGCGGGGAGACCCAGTACTTC.

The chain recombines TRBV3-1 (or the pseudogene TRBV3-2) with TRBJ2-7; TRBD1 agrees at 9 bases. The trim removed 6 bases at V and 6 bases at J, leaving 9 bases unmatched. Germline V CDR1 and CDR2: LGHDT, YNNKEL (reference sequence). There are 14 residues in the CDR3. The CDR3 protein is CASRQGQGGREQYF. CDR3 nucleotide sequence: TGTGCCAGCAGACAGGGACAGGGAGGGCGCGAGCAGTACTTC.

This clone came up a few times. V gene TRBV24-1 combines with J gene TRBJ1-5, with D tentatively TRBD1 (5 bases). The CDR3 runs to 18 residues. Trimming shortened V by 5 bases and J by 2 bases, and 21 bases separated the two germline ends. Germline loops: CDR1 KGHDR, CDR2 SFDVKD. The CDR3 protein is CATSVTLGQGKRNQPQHF. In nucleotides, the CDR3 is TGTGCCACCAGTGTTACTTTGGGGCAGGGTAAGCGCAATCAGCCCCAGCATTTT.

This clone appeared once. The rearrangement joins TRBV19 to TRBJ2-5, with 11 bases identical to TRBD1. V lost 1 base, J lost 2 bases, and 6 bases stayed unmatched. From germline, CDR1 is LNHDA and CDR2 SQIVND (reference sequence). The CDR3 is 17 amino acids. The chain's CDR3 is CASSIARDRGLQETQYF. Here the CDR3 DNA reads TGTGCCAGTAGTATAGCCCGGGACAGGGGGTTGCAAGAGACCCAGTACTTC. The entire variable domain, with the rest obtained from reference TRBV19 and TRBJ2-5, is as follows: DGGITQSPKYLFRKEGQNVTLSCEQNLNHDAMYWYRQDPGQGLRLIYYSQIVNDFQKGDIAEGYSVSREKKESFPLTVTSAQKNPTAFYLCASSIARDRGLQETQYFGPGTRLLVL.

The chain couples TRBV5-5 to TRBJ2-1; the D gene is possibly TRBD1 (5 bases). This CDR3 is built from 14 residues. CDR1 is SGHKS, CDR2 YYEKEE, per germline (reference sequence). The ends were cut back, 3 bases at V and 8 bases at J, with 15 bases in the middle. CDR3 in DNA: TGTGCCAGCAGCTCGGTTGGCAGGGCGGATGAGCAGTTCTTC. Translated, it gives CASSSVGRADEQFF.

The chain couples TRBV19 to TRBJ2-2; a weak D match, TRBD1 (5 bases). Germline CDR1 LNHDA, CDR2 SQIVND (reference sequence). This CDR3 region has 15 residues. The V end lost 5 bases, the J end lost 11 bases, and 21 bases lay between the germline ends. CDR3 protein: CASSLGIGKGIELFF. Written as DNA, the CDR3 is TGTGCCAGTAGTCTTGGGATAGGGAAGGGGATAGAGCTGTTTTTT.

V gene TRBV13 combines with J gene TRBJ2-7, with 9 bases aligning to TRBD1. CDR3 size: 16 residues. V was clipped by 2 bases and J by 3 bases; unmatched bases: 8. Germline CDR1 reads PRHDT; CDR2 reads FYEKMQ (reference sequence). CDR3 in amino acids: CASSLKRGQGGYEQYF. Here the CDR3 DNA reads TGTGCCAGCAGCTTAAAGAGGGGACAGGGAGGCTACGAGCAGTACTTC.